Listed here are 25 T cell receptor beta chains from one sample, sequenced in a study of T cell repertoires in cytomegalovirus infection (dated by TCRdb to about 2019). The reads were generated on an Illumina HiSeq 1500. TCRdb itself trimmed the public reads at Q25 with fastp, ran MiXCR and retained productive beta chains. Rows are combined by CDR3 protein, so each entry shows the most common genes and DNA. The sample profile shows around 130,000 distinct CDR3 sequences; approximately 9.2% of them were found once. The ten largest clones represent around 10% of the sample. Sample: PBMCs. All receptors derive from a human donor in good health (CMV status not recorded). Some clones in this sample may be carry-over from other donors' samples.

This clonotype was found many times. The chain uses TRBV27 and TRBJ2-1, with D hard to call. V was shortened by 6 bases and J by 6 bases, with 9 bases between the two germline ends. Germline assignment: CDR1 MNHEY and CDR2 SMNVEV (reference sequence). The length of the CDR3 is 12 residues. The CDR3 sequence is CASSRQSNEQFF. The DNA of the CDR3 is TGTGCCAGCAGCCGTCAAAGCAATGAGCAGTTCTTC.

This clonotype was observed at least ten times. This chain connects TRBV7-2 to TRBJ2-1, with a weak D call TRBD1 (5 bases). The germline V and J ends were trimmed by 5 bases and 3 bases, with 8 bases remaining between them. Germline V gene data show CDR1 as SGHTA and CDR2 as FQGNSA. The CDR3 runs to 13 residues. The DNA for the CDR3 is TGTGCCAGCAGCCGGACAAGCTACAATGAGCAGTTCTTC. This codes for CASSRTSYNEQFF.

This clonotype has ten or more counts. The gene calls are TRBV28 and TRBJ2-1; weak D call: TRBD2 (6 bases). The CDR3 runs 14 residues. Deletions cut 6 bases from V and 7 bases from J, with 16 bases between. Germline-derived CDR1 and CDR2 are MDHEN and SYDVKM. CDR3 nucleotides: TGTGCCAGCAGCCTCCCCGGGAGAACGAATGAGCAGTTCTTC. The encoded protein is CASSLPGRTNEQFF.

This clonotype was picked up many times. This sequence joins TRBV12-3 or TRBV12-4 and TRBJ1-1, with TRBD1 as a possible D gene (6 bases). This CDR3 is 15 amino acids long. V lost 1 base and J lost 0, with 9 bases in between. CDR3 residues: CASSLEDRLNTEAFF. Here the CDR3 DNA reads TGTGCCAGCAGTTTAGAGGACAGATTGAACACTGAAGCTTTCTTT.

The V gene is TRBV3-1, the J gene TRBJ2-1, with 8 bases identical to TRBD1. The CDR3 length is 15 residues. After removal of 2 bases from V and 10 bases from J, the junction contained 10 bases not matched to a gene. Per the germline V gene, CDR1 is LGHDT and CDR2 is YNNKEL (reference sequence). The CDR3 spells CASSQTGQAPSEQFF. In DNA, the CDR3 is TGTGCCAGCAGCCAAACGGGACAGGCGCCATCGGAGCAGTTCTTC.

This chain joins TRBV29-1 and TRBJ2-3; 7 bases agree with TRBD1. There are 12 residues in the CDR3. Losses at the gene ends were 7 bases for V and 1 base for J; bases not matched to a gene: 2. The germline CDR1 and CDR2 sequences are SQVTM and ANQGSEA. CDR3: CSAGQGTDTQYF. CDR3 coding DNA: TGCAGCGCCGGACAGGGCACAGATACGCAGTATTTT.

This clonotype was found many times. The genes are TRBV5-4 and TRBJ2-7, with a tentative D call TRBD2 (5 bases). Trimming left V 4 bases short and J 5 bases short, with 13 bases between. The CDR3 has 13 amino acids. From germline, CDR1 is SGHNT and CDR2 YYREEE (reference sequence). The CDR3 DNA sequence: TGTGCCAGCAGCCCACGAGGGCTCAACGAGCAGTACTTC. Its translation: CASSPRGLNEQYF.

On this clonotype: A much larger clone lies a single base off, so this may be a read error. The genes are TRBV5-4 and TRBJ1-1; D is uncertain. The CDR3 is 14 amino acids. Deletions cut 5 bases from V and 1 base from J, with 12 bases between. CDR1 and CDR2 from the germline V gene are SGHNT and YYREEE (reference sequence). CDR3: CASSRNTTNTEAFF. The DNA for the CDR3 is TGTGCCAGCAGTCGGAACACCACGAACACTGAAGCTTTCTTT.

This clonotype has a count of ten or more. The DNA of the CDR3 is TGTGCCAGCAGCGATGGCAGCTTTACTAGCACAGATACGCAGTATTTT. Its translation is CASSDGSFTSTDTQYF. This chain uses TRBV7-2 with TRBJ2-3, with D hard to call. Germline assignment: CDR1 SGHTA and CDR2 FQGNSA. CDR3 length: 16 amino acids. V was trimmed by 5 bases and J by 0 bases, leaving 15 bases between them.

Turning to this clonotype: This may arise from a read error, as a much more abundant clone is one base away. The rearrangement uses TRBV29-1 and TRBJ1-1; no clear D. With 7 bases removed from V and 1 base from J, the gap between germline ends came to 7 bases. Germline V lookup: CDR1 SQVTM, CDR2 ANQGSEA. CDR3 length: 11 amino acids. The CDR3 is CSGVRNTEAFF. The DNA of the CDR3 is TGCAGCGGGGTGCGGAACACTGAAGCTTTCTTT.

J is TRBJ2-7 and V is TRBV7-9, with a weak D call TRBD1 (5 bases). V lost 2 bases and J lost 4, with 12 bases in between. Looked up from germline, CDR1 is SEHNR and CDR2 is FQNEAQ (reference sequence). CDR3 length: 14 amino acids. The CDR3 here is CASSLSGHEYEQYF. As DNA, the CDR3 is TGTGCCAGCAGCTTATCCGGACATGAATACGAGCAGTACTTC.

The CDR3 spells CASSPQNPSLTDTQYF. CDR3 nucleotides: TGTGCCAGCAGCCCCCAAAATCCGTCGCTCACAGATACGCAGTATTTT. The chain recombines TRBV9 with TRBJ2-3; the D is unclear. The CDR3 loop spans 16 amino acids. Germline CDR1 and CDR2: SGDLS and YYNGEE. Trimming cost V 4 bases and J 2 bases, with 17 bases left between them.

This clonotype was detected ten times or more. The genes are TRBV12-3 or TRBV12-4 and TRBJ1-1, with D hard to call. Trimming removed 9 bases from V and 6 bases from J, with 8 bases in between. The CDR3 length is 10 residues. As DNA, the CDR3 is TGTGCCAGTACTGGATCTGAAGCTTTCTTT. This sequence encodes CASTGSEAFF.

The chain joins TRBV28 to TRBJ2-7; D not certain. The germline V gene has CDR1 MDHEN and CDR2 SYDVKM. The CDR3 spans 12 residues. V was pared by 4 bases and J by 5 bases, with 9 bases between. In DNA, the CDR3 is TGTGCCAGCAGTTACGATGGGAACGAGCAGTACTTC. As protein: CASSYDGNEQYF.

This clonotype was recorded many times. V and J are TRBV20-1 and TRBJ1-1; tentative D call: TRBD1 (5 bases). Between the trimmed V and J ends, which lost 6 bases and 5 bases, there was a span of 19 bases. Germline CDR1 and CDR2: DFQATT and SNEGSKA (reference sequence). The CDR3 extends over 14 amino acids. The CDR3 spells CSAESVRGETEAFF. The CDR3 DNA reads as TGCAGTGCCGAGTCAGTAAGGGGAGAGACTGAAGCTTTCTTT.

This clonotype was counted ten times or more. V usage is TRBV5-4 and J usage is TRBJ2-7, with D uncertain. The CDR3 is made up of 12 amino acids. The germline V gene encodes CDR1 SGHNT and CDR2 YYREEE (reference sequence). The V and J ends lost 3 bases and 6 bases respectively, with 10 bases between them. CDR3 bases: TGTGCCAGCAGCTCCCACCCATCCGAGCAGTACTTC. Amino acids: CASSSHPSEQYF.

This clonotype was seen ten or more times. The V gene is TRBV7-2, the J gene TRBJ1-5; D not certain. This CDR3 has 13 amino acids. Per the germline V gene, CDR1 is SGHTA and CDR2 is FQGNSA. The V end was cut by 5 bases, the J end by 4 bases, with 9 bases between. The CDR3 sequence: CASSRHWNQPQHF. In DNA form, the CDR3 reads TGTGCCAGCAGCCGACACTGGAATCAGCCCCAGCATTTT.

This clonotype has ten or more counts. CDR3 bases: TGTGCCAGCAGCCCCGACAGGGGGGAGCAGTACTTC. Translating gives CASSPDRGEQYF. This rearrangement joins TRBV7-2 to TRBJ2-7; 9 nucleotides line up with TRBD1. CDR3 length: 12 amino acids. CDR1 and CDR2 (germline): SGHTA, FQGNSA. J lost 7 bases, V lost 5 bases, and 3 bases had no gene match.

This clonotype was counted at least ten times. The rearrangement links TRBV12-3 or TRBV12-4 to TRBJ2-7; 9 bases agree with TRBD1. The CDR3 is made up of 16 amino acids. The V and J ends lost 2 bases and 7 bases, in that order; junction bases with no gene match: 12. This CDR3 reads CASSLWGQGSVGEQYF. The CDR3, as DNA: TGTGCCAGCAGTTTATGGGGACAGGGATCCGTAGGAGAGCAGTACTTC.

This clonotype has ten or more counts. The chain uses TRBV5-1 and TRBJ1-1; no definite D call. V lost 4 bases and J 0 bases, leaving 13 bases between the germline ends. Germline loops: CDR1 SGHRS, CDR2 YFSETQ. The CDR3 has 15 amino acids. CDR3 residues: CASSTSTYMNTEAFF. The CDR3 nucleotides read TGCGCCAGCAGCACCTCGACCTACATGAACACTGAAGCTTTCTTT.

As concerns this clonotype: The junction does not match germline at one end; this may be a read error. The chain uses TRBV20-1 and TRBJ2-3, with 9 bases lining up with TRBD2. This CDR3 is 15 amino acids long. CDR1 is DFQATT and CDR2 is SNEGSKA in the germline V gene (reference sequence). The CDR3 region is CSARDSGGPTDTQYF. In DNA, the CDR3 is TGCAGTGCGAGAGATAGCGGGGGCCCCACAGATACGCAGTATTTT.

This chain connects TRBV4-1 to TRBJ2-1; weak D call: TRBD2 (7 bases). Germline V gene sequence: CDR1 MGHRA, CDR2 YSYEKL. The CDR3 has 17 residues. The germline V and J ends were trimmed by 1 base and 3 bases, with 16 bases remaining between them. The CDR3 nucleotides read TGCGCCAGCAGCCAAGTACCTGGCGGGGGCCTCTACAATGAGCAGTTCTTC. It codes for CASSQVPGGGLYNEQFF.

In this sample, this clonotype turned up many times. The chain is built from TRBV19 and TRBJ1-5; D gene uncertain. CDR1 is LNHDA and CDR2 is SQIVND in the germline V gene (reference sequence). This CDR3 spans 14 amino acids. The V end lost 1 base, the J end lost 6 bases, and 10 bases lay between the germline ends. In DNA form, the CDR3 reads TGTGCCAGTAGTATAGCCCGGGGATCTCAGCCCCAGCATTTT. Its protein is CASSIARGSQPQHF.

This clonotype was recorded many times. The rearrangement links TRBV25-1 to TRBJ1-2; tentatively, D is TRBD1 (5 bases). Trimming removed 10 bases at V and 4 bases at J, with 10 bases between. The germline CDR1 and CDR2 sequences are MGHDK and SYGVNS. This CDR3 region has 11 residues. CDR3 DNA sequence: TGTGCCACCGGGACTACCTATGGCTACACCTTC. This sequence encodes CATGTTYGYTF.

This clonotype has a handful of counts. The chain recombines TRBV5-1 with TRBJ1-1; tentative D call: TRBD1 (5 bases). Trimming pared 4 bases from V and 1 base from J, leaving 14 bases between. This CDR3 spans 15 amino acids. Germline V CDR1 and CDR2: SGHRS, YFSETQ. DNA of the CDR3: TGCGCCAGCAGCCCAAACGGAGGGGAGAACACTGAAGCTTTCTTT. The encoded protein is CASSPNGGENTEAFF. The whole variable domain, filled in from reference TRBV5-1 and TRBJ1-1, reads KAGVTQTPRYLIKTRGQQVTLSCSPISGHRSVSWYQQTPGQGLQFLFEYFSETQRNKGNFPGRFSGRQFSNSRSEMNVSTLELGDSALYLCASSPNGGENTEAFFGQGTRLTVV.